Below are 24 T cell receptor beta chains sequenced from a single sample in a study of T cell responses to AZD1222 COVID-19 vaccine. Using immunoSEQ multiplex PCR, the repertoire was profiled, and TCRdb retains in-frame clones only, with some absent. The data hold 150,000 to 200,000 clones, with about 92% observed a single time. The material sequenced was peripheral blood, taken on day 0 of AZD1222 vaccination. Receptors were obtained from an adult in good health.

The V call is TRBV30, the J call TRBJ1-5; D remains ambiguous. The V gene lost 1 base and the J gene lost 1 base, with 5 bases spanning the gap. Germline CDR1 GTSNPN, CDR2 SVGIG (reference sequence). This CDR3 has 13 amino acids. The CDR3 sequence: CAWSGQSNQPQHF. CDR3 nucleotide sequence: TGTGCCTGGAGTGGCCAGAGCAATCAGCCCCAGCATTTT.

This chain joins TRBV2 and TRBJ2-5; the D is unclear. Trimming removed 5 bases at V and 5 bases at J, with 15 bases between. The CDR3 is made up of 14 amino acids. CDR1 and CDR2 from the germline V gene are SNHLY and FYNNEI. CDR3 sequence: CASSRTQLGETQYF. For the CDR3, the DNA is TGTGCCAGCAGTCGGACGCAGCTTGGGGAGACCCAGTACTTC.

This rearrangement joins TRBV6-9 to TRBJ2-2; D is possibly TRBD2 (6 bases). The ends were cut back, 7 bases at V and 0 bases at J, with 9 bases in the middle. CDR1 and CDR2 (germline): MNHGY, SVAAGI. The CDR3 totals 14 residues. CDR3 DNA: TGTGCCAGCACCGGGACTCCGAACACCGGGGAGCTGTTTTTT. The encoded protein is CASTGTPNTGELFF.

The chain is built from TRBV29-1 and TRBJ2-6, with D uncertain. CDR3 length equals 13 residues. The ends were cut back, 4 bases at V and 2 bases at J, with 6 bases in the middle. Germline V gives CDR1 SQVTM, CDR2 ANQGSEA. CDR3 in DNA: TGCAGCGTTGCTCCGACTGGGGCCAACGTCCTGACTTTC. Translating it yields CSVAPTGANVLTF.

The CDR3 DNA sequence: TGTGCCAGCTCACCAGGACAGGGCGGATTGGGCAATCAGCCCCAGCATTTT. Translation gives CASSPGQGGLGNQPQHF. The V call is TRBV18, the J call TRBJ1-5, with 8 nucleotides matching TRBD1. Trimming removed 2 bases from V and 2 bases from J; junction bases left unmatched: 8. Per germline, CDR1 KGHSH and CDR2 LQKENI. The CDR3 has 17 residues.

The genes are TRBV2 and TRBJ1-3; unclear D gene. Trimming pared 7 bases from V and 0 bases from J, leaving 13 bases between. The CDR3 covers 15 residues. From germline, CDR1 is SNHLY and CDR2 FYNNEI. CDR3 nucleotide sequence: TGTGCCAGCAATAAGGCAGCCCTCTCTGGAAACACCATATATTTT. Translation gives CASNKAALSGNTIYF.

This chain links TRBV5-4 with TRBJ2-5; the D gene is possibly TRBD1 (6 bases). The CDR3 loop spans 12 amino acids. Germline V gene sequence: CDR1 SGHNT, CDR2 YYREEE (reference sequence). The V gene lost 7 bases and the J gene lost 4 bases, with 11 bases spanning the gap. The CDR3 loop reads CASCLQGETQYF. The CDR3 DNA reads TGTGCCAGCTGTTTACAGGGAGAGACCCAGTACTTC.

The chain combines TRBV2 with TRBJ2-6; D is perhaps TRBD1 or TRBD2 (5 bases each). The CDR3 contains 15 residues. The V and J ends lost 4 bases and 4 bases respectively, with 11 bases between them. Germline values: CDR1 SNHLY, CDR2 FYNNEI. CDR3 sequence reads: CASSVGGDGANVLTF. DNA of the CDR3: TGTGCCAGCAGTGTTGGTGGGGACGGGGCCAACGTCCTGACTTTC.

The J gene is TRBJ1-2, the V gene TRBV7-2; a possible D gene is TRBD1 (5 bases). Trimming left V 5 bases short and J 8 bases short, with 15 bases between. Per germline, CDR1 SGHTA and CDR2 FQGNSA. There are 13 residues in the CDR3. CDR3 in amino acids: CASSAAGRVGYTF. DNA of the CDR3: TGTGCCAGCAGCGCAGCAGGGCGAGTCGGCTACACCTTC.

The chain combines TRBV20-1 with TRBJ1-6, with D unclear. This CDR3 has 10 amino acids. Germline CDR1 is DFQATT and CDR2 is SNEGSKA (reference sequence). The V and J ends lost 1 base and 9 bases respectively, with 1 base between them. The CDR3 protein is CSARASPLHF. The DNA for the CDR3 is TGCAGTGCTAGAGCTTCACCCCTCCACTTT.

V and J are TRBV12-3 or TRBV12-4 and TRBJ1-5; D is unresolved. The CDR3 contains 13 residues. V lost 5 bases, J lost 7 bases, and 12 bases lay in between. The CDR3 DNA follows: TGTGCCAGCAGTGTGCAGGTCACACAGCCCCAGCATTTT. Translating it yields CASSVQVTQPQHF.

The chain recombines TRBV2 with TRBJ2-1, with a weak D call TRBD2 (6 bases). The germline V gene encodes CDR1 SNHLY and CDR2 FYNNEI. Trimming pared 8 bases from V and 4 bases from J, leaving 24 bases between. The CDR3 spans 17 residues. Written as DNA, the CDR3 is TGTGCCAGCGAAGGATCCTTCGGGGGAAGAGTATACAATGAGCAGTTCTTC. Residues: CASEGSFGGRVYNEQFF.

In this sample, this clone turned up once. This rearrangement joins TRBV5-1 to TRBJ2-5, with 7 bases matching TRBD1. The CDR3 loop spans 14 amino acids. Germline values: CDR1 SGHRS, CDR2 YFSETQ. After removal of 0 bases from V and 4 bases from J, the junction contained 3 bases not matched to a gene. The chain's CDR3 is CASSLEAGGETQYF. CDR3 sequence (DNA): TGCGCCAGCAGCTTGGAAGCAGGGGGAGAGACCCAGTACTTC.

Only one count was recorded for this clone. This rearrangement joins TRBV5-8 to TRBJ2-3; 12 bases are shared with TRBD2. The J segment lost 0 bases and the V segment lost 0 bases, leaving 2 bases of the junction unmatched. Per germline, CDR1 SGHTS and CDR2 YDEGEE. CDR3 length equals 17 residues. CDR3 sequence: CASSLEGTSGSTDTQYF. CDR3 DNA: TGTGCCAGCAGCTTGGAGGGGACTAGCGGGAGCACAGATACGCAGTATTTT. Drawing the rest from reference TRBV5-8 and TRBJ2-3, the complete variable domain is EAGVTQSPTHLIKTRGQQATLRCSPISGHTSVYWYQQALGLGLQFLLWYDEGEERNRGNFPPRFSGRQFPNYSSELNVNALELEDSALYLCASSLEGTSGSTDTQYFGPGTRLTVL.

V gene TRBV21-1 combines with J gene TRBJ2-1; no check of the table's D call, TRBD1, against the DNA was made. TRBV21-1 is a recognized pseudogene. This CDR3 is built from 15 residues. Written as DNA, the CDR3 is TGTGCCAGCAGCAAAGCGGACAGGGGGTACAATGAGCAGTTCTTC. Translation: CASSKADRGYNEQFF.

This chain uses TRBV28 with TRBJ2-1; no firm D call. The length of the CDR3 is 11 residues. Germline-derived CDR1 and CDR2 are MDHEN and SYDVKM. Trimming shortened V by 4 bases and J by 10 bases, and 8 bases separated the two germline ends. The CDR3 DNA sequence: TGTGCCAGCAGTTCCGTGCGGGAGCAGTTCTTC. Translated, it gives CASSSVREQFF.

J is TRBJ1-5 and V is TRBV4-3, with D unresolved. Germline assignment: CDR1 LGHNA and CDR2 YSLEER. V was trimmed by 0 bases and J by 12 bases, leaving 9 bases between them. This CDR3 is 12 amino acids long. The CDR3 DNA reads TGCGCCAGCAGCCAAGATCGCACAGTCCAGCATTTT. It is translated as CASSQDRTVQHF.

The chain couples TRBV20-1 to TRBJ2-7; D unresolved. The CDR3 has 11 amino acids. V lost 3 bases and J lost 3, with 6 bases in between. Per germline, CDR1 DFQATT and CDR2 SNEGSKA (reference sequence). Here the CDR3 DNA reads TGCAGTGCTAGGCCGGTCTACGAGCAGTACTTC. Protein product: CSARPVYEQYF.

This rearrangement joins TRBV7-2 to TRBJ2-3; 7 nucleotides agree with TRBD2. CDR3 length equals 15 residues. Germline trimming cut 0 bases from V and 2 bases from J; bases unmatched to any gene: 2. Germline CDR1 reads SGHTA; CDR2 reads FQGNSA. The CDR3 DNA sequence: TGTGCCAGCAGCTTAGCGGGGGGGTTCACAGATACGCAGTATTTT. Protein product: CASSLAGGFTDTQYF.

The CDR3 DNA is TGTGCCAGCAGCAAACGACCCGGGGCAGGTCCCTCCTACGAGCAGTACTTC. Its translation is CASSKRPGAGPSYEQYF. The chain combines TRBV27 with TRBJ2-7; D may match TRBD1 or TRBD2 (5 bases each). The V gene's germline CDR1 is MNHEY and CDR2 SMNVEV (reference sequence). The CDR3 consists of 17 residues. V was cut by 6 bases and J by 0 bases, with 21 bases left in between.

J is TRBJ1-2 and V is TRBV27; no firm D call. Deletions cut 2 bases from V and 4 bases from J, with 14 bases between. The CDR3 has 15 residues. Per germline, CDR1 MNHEY and CDR2 SMNVEV (reference sequence). Written as DNA, the CDR3 is TGTGCCAGCAGTTTACGGGCTTCCCTTTTCTATGGCTACACCTTC. Its protein product is CASSLRASLFYGYTF.

V and J are TRBV24-1 and TRBJ2-1; 12 positions agree with TRBD2. CDR1 and CDR2 (germline): KGHDR, SFDVKD. The CDR3 length is 17 residues. Trimming removed 4 bases from V and 1 base from J; junction bases left unmatched: 4. Here the CDR3 DNA reads TGTGCCACCAGTGACCCGACTAGCGGGAGATCCTACAATGAGCAGTTCTTC. Translated, it gives CATSDPTSGRSYNEQFF.

The chain joins TRBV25-1 to TRBJ1-4; no definite D call. Germline V gene sequence: CDR1 MGHDK, CDR2 SYGVNS. V shed 3 bases and J shed 0 bases, with 5 bases lying between them. The CDR3 length is 14 residues. Here the CDR3 reads CASSDATTNEKLFF. The CDR3 DNA follows: TGTGCCAGCAGTGACGCGACAACTAATGAAAAACTGTTTTTT.

The chain combines TRBV7-9 with TRBJ1-2; 9 positions agree with TRBD1. The CDR3 length is 14 residues. Trimming removed 5 bases from V and 3 bases from J; junction bases left unmatched: 4. The germline CDR1 and CDR2 sequences are SEHNR and FQNEAQ (reference sequence). Here the CDR3 reads CASSPGQGDYGYTF. The CDR3 DNA is TGTGCCAGCAGCCCGGGACAGGGTGACTATGGCTACACCTTC.